The clone carrying this TCR beta chain was recorded a few times. The antigen is undetermined. The sample belongs to a study of T-cell reconstitution after alpha-beta-depleted transplantation in children. Study results and caveats: Hyperexpanded clones declined; after one year, newly produced T cells mostly supplied diversity. Where some patients showed high TCRbeta diversity at day 60, it came from recipient T cells and thymic progenitors that had survived. The study reportedly traced alpha-beta T cells about two months after transplant to several hundred expanded graft clones.

Unique molecular identifiers were used in preparing the TCRbeta library. MiXCR was run by TCRdb on the PCR reads, yielding one entry per CDR3 protein. The profile shows fewer than 550,000 distinct CDR3 sequences, 16% of them singletons. With 5 bases removed from V and 3 bases from J, the gap between germline ends came to 13 bases. Germline CDR1 SGHTA, CDR2 FQGNSA. The CDR3 spans 14 residues. Sample: PBMCs, mostly from graft donor cells, taken 360 days after TCRalphabeta/CD19-depleted stem cell transplant. The J gene is TRBJ1-1, the V gene TRBV7-2; possible D gene TRBD1, 6 bases. This receptor was identified in a boy under two years old who had a stem cell transplant for Wiskott-Aldrich syndrome, so the T cells may come from the graft donor. The CDR3 DNA is TGTGCCAGCAGCAGCTTGAGGGGGGACACTGAAGCTTTCTTT. Encoded protein: CASSSLRGDTEAFF.